The 11 T cell receptor beta chains below come from one sample, sequenced in a study of T-cell memory formation after mild COVID-19. TCRdb itself ran the 5' RACE reads through MiXCR, one entry per CDR3 protein. The repertoire holds tens of thousands of distinct CDR3 sequences, with about 23% as singletons. Sequencing used PBMCs or a T cell subset sorted from them (not recorded which). The source of these receptors is a man between 18 and 29 years old who had mild COVID-19 (a few samples of this study predate the infection). Cell type and time point are not known.

In its sample, this clonotype was seen once. The rearrangement uses TRBV20-1 and TRBJ2-3; tentative D call: TRBD1 (5 bases). The germline gives CDR1 DFQATT, CDR2 SNEGSKA (reference sequence). Trimming took 0 bases from V and 0 from J, leaving 16 bases between them. CDR3 size: 17 residues. CDR3 protein: CSARDGLDTYSTDTQYF. In nucleotides, the CDR3 is TGCAGTGCTAGAGATGGTTTGGACACTTATAGCACAGATACGCAGTATTTT.

V and J are TRBV10-2 and TRBJ2-2, with a weak D call TRBD2 (5 bases). CDR1 and CDR2 from the germline V gene are WSHSY and SAAADI. This CDR3 region has 13 residues. Trimming cost V 7 bases and J 1 base, with 7 bases left between them. The CDR3 spells CASKAVNTGELFF. As DNA, the CDR3 is TGCGCCAGCAAAGCGGTGAACACCGGGGAGCTGTTTTTT.

This clonotype has just a few counts. The chain combines TRBV6-2 or TRBV6-3 with TRBJ2-4, with D tentatively TRBD1 or TRBD2 (6 bases each). This CDR3 has 14 amino acids. V was clipped by 9 bases and J by 2 bases, with 14 bases between them. Germline V gives CDR1 MNHEY, CDR2 SVGEGT. The CDR3 nucleotides are TGTGCCAGACAGGGTGGGGGGACCAAAAACATTCAGTACTTC. Encoded protein: CARQGGGTKNIQYF.

CDR3 sequence reads: CASSQDRQGPIEQYV. The CDR3 nucleotides are TGCGCCAGCAGCCAAGATAGGCAGGGACCTATCGAGCAGTACGTC. The chain combines TRBV4-3 with TRBJ2-7; perhaps D is TRBD1 or TRBD2 (5 bases each). The V gene's germline CDR1 is LGHNA and CDR2 YSLEER. The CDR3 runs to 15 residues. V shed 0 bases and J shed 6 bases, with 15 bases lying between them.

The chain couples TRBV29-1 to TRBJ2-7; possibly TRBD1 for D (6 bases). The CDR3 sequence is 16 residues long. Germline CDR1 is SQVTM and CDR2 is ANQGSEA. V was cut by 4 bases and J by 0 bases, with 19 bases left in between. The CDR3: CSVGFGQGPSSYEQYF. CDR3 sequence (DNA): TGCAGCGTTGGCTTCGGCCAGGGGCCCAGCTCCTACGAGCAGTACTTC.

This clonotype was found a few times. This chain joins TRBV7-9 and TRBJ2-3; 10 nucleotides agree with TRBD2. This CDR3 has 15 amino acids. The ends lost 0 bases at V and 14 bases at J; junction bases unmatched: 11. The germline gives CDR1 SEHNR, CDR2 FQNEAQ (reference sequence). In DNA, the CDR3 is TGTGCCAGCAGCTTAGCCTCTAGCGGGGGCCTGAACCTGTATTTT. Translating gives CASSLASSGGLNLYF.

This sequence joins TRBV7-9 and TRBJ1-1; D is unresolved. The germline V gene has CDR1 SEHNR and CDR2 FQNEAQ (reference sequence). V was cut by 3 bases and J by 4 bases, with 18 bases left in between. This CDR3 contains 16 residues. In nucleotides, the CDR3 is TGTGCCAGCAGCTTTCCATCACGGAAGCCGGGCACTGAAGCTTTCTTT. Amino acids: CASSFPSRKPGTEAFF.

This chain connects TRBV4-3 to TRBJ1-4, with TRBD1 as a possible D gene (6 bases). V was pared by 4 bases and J by 0 bases, with 15 bases between. In germline, CDR1 is LGHNA, CDR2 YSLEER. This CDR3 is built from 17 residues. The CDR3 DNA follows: TGCGCCAGCAGCCCGGAGGACAGAAGTGCAACTAATGAAAAACTGTTTTTT. This encodes CASSPEDRSATNEKLFF.

This clonotype was observed a few times. The chain joins TRBV7-6 to TRBJ1-6, with D unclear. The V end lost 1 base, the J end lost 6 bases, and 7 bases lay between the germline ends. CDR3 length: 14 amino acids. Germline CDR1 is SGHVS and CDR2 is FNYEAQ. DNA for the CDR3: TGTGCCAGCAGCTTAGTAGGAATTAATTCACCCCTCCACTTT. Its protein product is CASSLVGINSPLHF.

The chain has TRBV3-2 and TRBJ1-3; the table gives TRBD1 as D, unverified against the DNA. TRBV3-2 is designated a pseudogene. The CDR3 totals 18 residues. The CDR3 region is CASSPDVGQGPSGNTIYF. CDR3 DNA: TGTGCCAGCAGCCCCGACGTGGGACAGGGACCATCTGGAAACACCATATATTTT.

The genes are TRBV28 and TRBJ2-1, with TRBD2 matching 14 bases. The germline gives CDR1 MDHEN, CDR2 SYDVKM. The CDR3 length is 17 residues. Unmatched junction bases numbered 6, after V lost 5 bases and J lost 3 bases. CDR3 nucleotide sequence: TGTGCCAGCAGTCCCTGGACTAGCGGGGGGTACTACAATGAGCAGTTCTTC. Amino acids: CASSPWTSGGYYNEQFF.